The 24 T cell receptor beta chains below were found in one sample sequenced in a study of blood T cell repertoires in COVID-19. TCRdb keeps only in-frame clones here, not all; method: immunoSEQ multiplex PCR. The sample holds about 190,000 clones, 75% to 95% seen once. The sequenced material came from peripheral blood. The receptor set was obtained from a man between 50 and 59 years old with acute or convalescent COVID-19.

The V call is TRBV28, the J call TRBJ1-5, with no clear D. V was clipped by 8 bases and J by 0 bases, with 11 bases between them. CDR3 length: 14 amino acids. The V gene's germline CDR1 is MDHEN and CDR2 SYDVKM. The CDR3 nucleotides are TGTGCCAGCGAGGGCAGGAATAGCAATCAGCCCCAGCATTTT. Protein sequence: CASEGRNSNQPQHF.

The CDR3: CASSPRRAGGDTQYF. For the CDR3, the DNA is TGTGCCAGTAGTCCCCGGAGGGCCGGCGGGGATACGCAGTATTTT. The V and J genes are TRBV19 and TRBJ2-3; possible D gene TRBD2, 6 bases. Trimming removed 5 bases at V and 6 bases at J, with 18 bases between. The CDR3 is 15 amino acids. Germline V gives CDR1 LNHDA, CDR2 SQIVND (reference sequence).

This clone was found once. The chain carries TRBV29-1 and TRBJ2-2; TRBD1 aligns across 8 bases. The CDR3 totals 14 residues. CDR1 is SQVTM, CDR2 ANQGSEA, per germline. V lost 4 bases to trimming and J lost 6 bases; unmatched junction nucleotides: 7. This CDR3 reads CSVGPGQAAGELFF. CDR3 DNA: TGCAGCGTTGGGCCGGGACAGGCGGCCGGGGAGCTGTTTTTT.

J is TRBJ2-5 and V is TRBV12-3 or TRBV12-4; TRBD2 might be the D (5 bases). The CDR3 extends over 12 amino acids. Trimming left V 6 bases short and J 3 bases short, with 8 bases between. The CDR3 sequence is CASSRTEETQYF. The CDR3 DNA follows: TGTGCCAGCAGCCGGACTGAAGAGACCCAGTACTTC.

The chain employs TRBV7-9 and TRBJ1-3; perhaps TRBD1 as D (5 bases). The germline CDR1 and CDR2 sequences are SEHNR and FQNEAQ (reference sequence). V was clipped by 5 bases and J by 4 bases, with 9 bases between them. There are 13 residues in the CDR3. Written as DNA, the CDR3 is TGTGCCAGCAGCCTGAGGACAGGAAACACCATATATTTT. Amino acids: CASSLRTGNTIYF.

The gene calls are TRBV6-5 and TRBJ1-6; D not resolved. The CDR3 length is 15 residues. The germline V gene encodes CDR1 MNHEY and CDR2 SVGAGI. Trimming shortened V by 2 bases and J by 6 bases, and 11 bases separated the two germline ends. CDR3 amino acids: CASSYVADTNSPLHF. The CDR3 DNA reads TGTGCCAGCAGTTACGTAGCCGATACTAATTCACCCCTCCACTTT.

V usage is TRBV9 and J usage is TRBJ1-4; 9 bases fit TRBD1. This CDR3 has 18 amino acids. Germline trimming cut 4 bases from V and 7 bases from J; bases unmatched to any gene: 17. Germline V gene sequence: CDR1 SGDLS, CDR2 YYNGEE. The CDR3 loop is CASSHPKFKTGGGEKLFF. CDR3 DNA: TGTGCCAGCAGCCACCCAAAATTCAAAACAGGGGGCGGTGAAAAACTGTTTTTT.

The J gene is TRBJ2-7, the V gene TRBV6-2 or TRBV6-3; 10 bases match TRBD2. This CDR3 comprises 15 residues. Per the germline V gene, CDR1 is MNHEY and CDR2 is SVGEGT. The V gene end was trimmed by 2 bases and the J gene end by 4 bases; junction bases not matched to a gene: 5. CDR3 sequence (DNA): TGTGCCAGCAGTTACCCACTAGCGGGGATTTACGAGCAGTACGTC. This encodes CASSYPLAGIYEQYV.

V and J are TRBV4-1 and TRBJ2-1; 9 bases line up with TRBD2. The CDR3 is made up of 18 amino acids. In germline, CDR1 is MGHRA, CDR2 YSYEKL. V shed 1 base and J 0 bases; nucleotides not matched to a gene: 7. The CDR3 coding sequence is TGCGCCAGCAGCCAAGTTGGTATGACTAGCGGCTCCTACAATGAGCAGTTCTTC. This codes for CASSQVGMTSGSYNEQFF.

This chain connects TRBV6-5 to TRBJ1-1, with 9 bases matching TRBD1. CDR1 is MNHEY, CDR2 SVGAGI, per germline. J gave up 9 bases and V 5 bases, and 10 bases lay outside the gene matches. This CDR3 is 14 amino acids long. The CDR3 sequence is CASSRDRERLKAFF. The CDR3 DNA reads TGTGCCAGCAGTCGGGACAGGGAGCGTTTGAAAGCTTTCTTT.

This chain connects TRBV3-1 (or the pseudogene TRBV3-2) to TRBJ2-1, with 9 bases matching TRBD2. The germline gives CDR1 LGHDT, CDR2 YNNKEL (reference sequence). CDR3 length: 14 amino acids. Germline trimming cut 1 base from V and 8 bases from J; bases unmatched to any gene: 3. For the CDR3, the DNA is TGTGCCAGCAGCCAAGTGGCTAGCGGGGATGAGCAGTTCTTC. Its protein is CASSQVASGDEQFF.

This clone occurred once. The same CDR3 is also encoded by other DNA sequences in this sample. The chain couples TRBV18 to TRBJ2-5; 9 bases line up with TRBD2. Germline V gene sequence: CDR1 KGHSH, CDR2 LQKENI. Unmatched junction bases numbered 2, after V lost 3 bases and J lost 3 bases. The length of the CDR3 is 14 residues. The CDR3 sequence: CASSPGLAEETQYF. CDR3 nucleotides: TGTGCCAGCTCACCGGGACTAGCAGAAGAGACCCAGTACTTC.

This clone was picked up one time. V is TRBV29-1 and J is TRBJ2-3; the D gene is possibly TRBD1 (6 bases). The V gene lost 8 bases and the J gene lost 4 bases, with 19 bases spanning the gap. Germline CDR1 reads SQVTM; CDR2 reads ANQGSEA. This CDR3 region has 14 residues. The CDR3 DNA follows: TGCAGCACAATCCGGGACATCGGGTCAGATACGCAGTATTTT. It codes for CSTIRDIGSDTQYF.

This chain uses TRBV2 with TRBJ1-5; 9 bases match TRBD1. Germline V gene lookup returns CDR1 SNHLY and CDR2 FYNNEI. V was clipped by 4 bases and J by 1 base; unmatched bases: 8. This CDR3 spans 17 amino acids. CDR3 in DNA: TGTGCCAGCAGTGCCCACGGGACAGGGCGGAGCAATCAGCCCCAGCATTTT. The encoded protein is CASSAHGTGRSNQPQHF.

This chain links TRBV6-5 with TRBJ2-7; the match to TRBD1 covers 11 bases. The V gene end was trimmed by 2 bases and the J gene end by 3 bases; junction bases not matched to a gene: 0. Germline V gives CDR1 MNHEY, CDR2 SVGAGI. The CDR3 length is 14 residues. Here the CDR3 DNA reads TGTGCCAGCAGTTACGGGACAGGGGGCTACGAGCAGTACTTC. Its translation: CASSYGTGGYEQYF.

The chain employs TRBV7-2 and TRBJ1-3; a weak D match, TRBD1 (5 bases). Per the germline V gene, CDR1 is SGHTA and CDR2 is FQGNSA. This CDR3 has 16 amino acids. The germline V and J ends were trimmed by 4 bases and 3 bases, with 16 bases remaining between them. The CDR3 here is CASSWKLGVIGNTIYF. Written as DNA, the CDR3 is TGTGCCAGCAGCTGGAAATTAGGGGTCATTGGAAACACCATATATTTT.

This clone has a single count. V is TRBV10-3 and J is TRBJ2-2, with D possibly matching TRBD1 (5 bases). Trimming cost V 6 bases and J 1 base, with 15 bases left between them. In germline, CDR1 is ENHRY, CDR2 SYGVKD. The CDR3 length is 16 residues. The CDR3 sequence is CAIRPAGQGNTGELFF. CDR3 coding DNA: TGTGCCATCAGGCCCGCCGGGCAGGGGAACACCGGGGAGCTGTTTTTT.

The CDR3 sequence: CASSRSGVYQPQHF. CDR3 nucleotide sequence: TGTGCCAGTAGTAGATCAGGGGTTTACCAGCCCCAGCATTTT. The rearrangement joins TRBV19 to TRBJ1-5; a weak D match, TRBD1 (6 bases). Germline V gene data show CDR1 as LNHDA and CDR2 as SQIVND (reference sequence). CDR3 length: 14 amino acids. Trimming cost V 4 bases and J 7 bases, with 14 bases left between them.

The CDR3 sequence: CASSRLQSRREKNIQYF. The CDR3 DNA reads TGTGCCAGCAGCAGGCTCCAATCAAGACGGGAAAAAAACATTCAGTACTTC. This chain connects TRBV5-5 to TRBJ2-4; D perhaps matches TRBD2 (5 bases). Per the germline V gene, CDR1 is SGHKS and CDR2 is YYEKEE (reference sequence). The CDR3 totals 17 residues. V shed 4 bases and J shed 4 bases, with 21 bases lying between them.

CDR3 amino acids: CSASFSGVDTQYF. The CDR3 DNA reads as TGCAGTGCTAGTTTTAGCGGGGTTGATACGCAGTATTTT. This chain connects TRBV20-1 to TRBJ2-3, with 8 nucleotides matching TRBD2. Germline CDR1 DFQATT, CDR2 SNEGSKA (reference sequence). The CDR3 has 13 residues. The junction had 5 bases not matched to a gene; V was cut back by 3 bases and J by 6 bases.

CDR3 sequence: CASSLVTSGGAGDTQYF. DNA of the CDR3: TGTGCCAGCAGCTTAGTCACTAGCGGGGGGGCGGGAGATACGCAGTATTTT. V is TRBV7-2 and J is TRBJ2-3; the match to TRBD2 covers 13 bases. This CDR3 comprises 17 residues. The V segment lost 1 base and the J segment 5 bases; nucleotides outside the gene matches: 6. The germline V gene encodes CDR1 SGHTA and CDR2 FQGNSA.

This chain's CDR3 is CATSDLSRGPSTDTQYF. The CDR3 DNA is TGTGCCACCAGTGATCTCTCCAGGGGTCCTAGCACAGATACGCAGTATTTT. This sequence joins TRBV24-1 and TRBJ2-3; D is possibly TRBD1 (6 bases). V was shortened by 3 bases and J by 0 bases, with 15 bases between the two germline ends. This CDR3 has 17 residues. The germline gives CDR1 KGHDR, CDR2 SFDVKD.

The chain couples TRBV12-3 or TRBV12-4 to TRBJ1-6, with D unresolved. Trimming removed 3 bases from V and 8 bases from J, with 8 bases in between. The CDR3 sequence is 13 residues long. The CDR3 DNA reads TGTGCCAGCAGTTTCGGGGAACATTCACCCCTCCACTTT. Protein: CASSFGEHSPLHF.

This clone was observed a handful of times. The chain links TRBV9 to TRBJ2-3; TRBD2 might be the D (7 bases). Germline loops: CDR1 SGDLS, CDR2 YYNGEE. V lost 5 bases to trimming and J lost 5 bases, with 15 bases between them. This CDR3 has 14 amino acids. The CDR3 spells CASSEWGGGDTQYF. CDR3 bases: TGTGCCAGCAGTGAATGGGGGGGCGGAGATACGCAGTATTTT. Full variable domain (outside the CDR3, taken from reference TRBV9 and TRBJ2-3): DSGVTQTPKHLITATGQRVTLRCSPRSGDLSVYWYQQSLDQGLQFLIQYYNGEERAKGNILERFSAQQFPDLHSELNLSSLELGDSALYFCASSEWGGGDTQYFGPGTRLTVL.